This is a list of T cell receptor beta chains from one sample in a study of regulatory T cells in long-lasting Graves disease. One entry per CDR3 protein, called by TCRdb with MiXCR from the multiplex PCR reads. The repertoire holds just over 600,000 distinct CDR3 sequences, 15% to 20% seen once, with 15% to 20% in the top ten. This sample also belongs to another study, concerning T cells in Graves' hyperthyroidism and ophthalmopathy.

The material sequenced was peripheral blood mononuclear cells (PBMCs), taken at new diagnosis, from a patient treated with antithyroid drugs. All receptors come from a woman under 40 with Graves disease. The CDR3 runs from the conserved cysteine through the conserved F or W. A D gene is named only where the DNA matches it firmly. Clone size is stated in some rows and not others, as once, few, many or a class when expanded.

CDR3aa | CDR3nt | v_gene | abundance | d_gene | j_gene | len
CASSQVSGHGTPLHF | TGTGCCAGCAGCCAAGTAAGCGGTCATGGAACTCCTCTCCACTTT | TRBV3-1 | NA | NA | TRBJ1-6 | 15
CSAGGRQRNYEQYF | TGCAGTGCTGGGGGGAGACAGAGAAACTACGAGCAGTACTTC | TRBV20-1 | few | NA | TRBJ2-7 | 14
CASSLGTGVSNEQFF | TGTGCCAGCAGTTTAGGGACAGGGGTGTCCAATGAGCAGTTCTTC | TRBV12-3/TRBV12-4 | few | TRBD1 | TRBJ2-1 | 15
CASSLPRPRQYF | TGTGCCAGCAGTTTACCCCGACCGAGGCAGTACTTC | TRBV27 | many | NA | TRBJ2-7 | 12
CASSLMGRNTEAFF | TGTGCCAGCAGCTTAATGGGCAGGAACACTGAAGCTTTCTTT | TRBV7-9 | NA | NA | TRBJ1-1 | 14
CASSYAGRNEQYF | TGTGCCAGCAGCTATGCGGGAAGAAACGAGCAGTACTTC | TRBV7-8 | many | NA | TRBJ2-7 | 13
CASSPTPGQGAVEQYF | TGTGCCAGCTCACCAACCCCGGGACAGGGAGCCGTCGAGCAGTACTTC | TRBV12-3/TRBV12-4 | NA | TRBD1 | TRBJ2-7 | 16
CAWSVQTGRYNEQFF | TGTGCCTGGAGTGTACAGACTGGCAGGTACAATGAGCAGTTCTTC | TRBV30 | many | NA | TRBJ2-1 | 15
CASTAFMNTEAFF | TGTGCCAGCACCGCCTTCATGAACACTGAAGCTTTCTTT | TRBV14 | NA | NA | TRBJ1-1 | 13
CACRTGTPRGGYTF | TGTGCCTGCAGGACCGGGACACCCCGCGGGGGCTACACCTTC | TRBV12-3/TRBV12-4 | few | NA | TRBJ1-2 | 14
CASSPGTGRVRAFF | TGTGCCAGCAGCCCAGGGACAGGGAGGGTGAGGGCTTTCTTT | TRBV11-2 | NA | TRBD1 | TRBJ1-1 | 14
CASETGQTSTGELFF | TGTGCCAGCGAGACGGGACAGACTTCCACCGGGGAGCTGTTTTTT | TRBV28 | many | TRBD1 | TRBJ2-2 | 15
CASSKASTGTTQPQHF | TGTGCCAGCAGTAAGGCTTCGACAGGGACCACTCAGCCCCAGCATTTT | TRBV7-3 | few | TRBD1 | TRBJ1-5 | 16
CATREAGGLQETQYF | TGTGCCACCCGGGAAGCAGGGGGCCTCCAAGAGACCCAGTACTTC | TRBV6-1 | NA | TRBD1 | TRBJ2-5 | 15
CASSGQAKNIQYF | TGTGCCAGCAGTGGCCAAGCCAAAAACATTCAGTACTTC | TRBV2 | few | NA | TRBJ2-4 | 13
CASSALPGLHSYEQYF | TGTGCCAGCAGCGCTTTACCGGGCCTTCATTCCTACGAGCAGTACTTC | TRBV6-1 | few | NA | TRBJ2-7 | 16
CAWIIGRGPLNTEAFF | TGTGCCTGGATAATTGGGAGGGGACCTTTGAACACTGAAGCTTTCTTT | TRBV30 | many | NA | TRBJ1-1 | 16
CASSQGTWITANTGELFF | TGTGCCAGCAGCCAGGGTACTTGGATTACCGCGAACACCGGGGAGCTGTTTTTT | TRBV3-1 | NA | NA | TRBJ2-2 | 18
CASRETGLYGYTF | TGTGCCAGCAGGGAGACAGGGCTCTATGGCTACACCTTC | TRBV27 | many | TRBD1 | TRBJ1-2 | 13
CATRPELLAGNTIYF | TGTGCCACCAGGCCCGAGCTACTAGCTGGAAACACCATATATTTT | TRBV12-3/TRBV12-4 | many | NA | TRBJ1-3 | 15
CATSAGTLTGELFF | TGTGCCACCAGTGCCGGGACCCTCACCGGGGAGCTGTTTTTT | TRBV24-1 | NA | NA | TRBJ2-2 | 14
CASSLGGTGRDTQYF | TGTGCCAGCAGCTTAGGAGGGACAGGGAGGGATACGCAGTATTTT | TRBV7-8 | many | TRBD1 | TRBJ2-3 | 15
CASSFGTPVELFF | TGTGCCAGCAGTTTCGGGACTCCCGTAGAGCTGTTTTTT | TRBV6-5 | NA | NA | TRBJ1-4 | 13
CATSDWPSGPFTDTQYF | TGTGCCACCAGTGATTGGCCATCGGGGCCATTCACAGATACGCAGTATTTT | TRBV24-1 | many | NA | TRBJ2-3 | 17
CASSGLAEETQYF | TGTGCCAGTAGTGGGCTAGCGGAAGAGACCCAGTACTTC | TRBV19 | NA | TRBD2 | TRBJ2-5 | 13
CASSYVHGTGFNSPLHF | TGTGCCAGCAGTTACGTTCACGGGACAGGGTTTAATTCACCCCTCCACTTT | TRBV6-5 | NA | TRBD1 | TRBJ1-6 | 17
CAIRSLGGPSEQYF | TGTGCCATCAGGTCACTCGGGGGTCCCTCCGAGCAGTACTTC | TRBV10-3 | many | NA | TRBJ2-7 | 14
CASSPTRTGSGNTIYF | TGTGCCAGCAGCCCAACACGGACCGGATCTGGAAACACCATATATTTT | TRBV6-1 | many | NA | TRBJ1-3 | 16
CASGGGTYLTGELFF | TGTGCCAGCGGAGGGGGGACATACCTCACCGGGGAGCTGTTTTTT | TRBV28 | many | NA | TRBJ2-2 | 15
CASSVYGGRGETQYF | TGTGCCAGCAGCGTCTATGGGGGGCGAGGGGAGACCCAGTACTTC | TRBV9 | few | NA | TRBJ2-5 | 15
CSARDPGTGSTDTQYF | TGCAGTGCTAGAGATCCCGGGACAGGGAGCACAGATACGCAGTATTTT | TRBV20-1 | few | TRBD1 | TRBJ2-3 | 16
CASSYSWGRYEQYF | TGTGCCAGCAGTTACTCTTGGGGCCGCTACGAGCAGTACTTC | TRBV6-2/TRBV6-3 | few | NA | TRBJ2-7 | 14
CASRDGSLISGGYTF | TGTGCCAGCAGGGACGGTTCCCTCATCTCGGGCGGCTACACCTTC | TRBV3-1 | many | NA | TRBJ1-2 | 15
CASSFAGTGTRPLHF | TGTGCCAGCAGCTTTGCCGGGACAGGGACCCGTCCCCTCCACTTT | TRBV7-2 | NA | TRBD1 | TRBJ1-6 | 15
CARRPAYQEQFF | TGTGCCCGGAGACCAGCCTATCAGGAGCAGTTCTTC | TRBV30 | NA | NA | TRBJ2-1 | 12
CASSLDFSGANVLTF | TGTGCCAGCAGCTTAGATTTCTCTGGGGCCAACGTCCTGACTTTC | TRBV11-2 | few | NA | TRBJ2-6 | 15
CASSLSWYGGAYEQYF | TGTGCCAGCAGTTTATCGTGGTATGGAGGGGCCTACGAGCAGTACTTC | TRBV27 | NA | NA | TRBJ2-7 | 16
CAGSPRRDNSPLHF | TGTGCCGGCAGCCCCCGGCGGGATAATTCGCCCCTCCACTTT | TRBV7-2 | NA | NA | TRBJ1-6 | 14
CASSLAYGTSSYEQYF | TGTGCCAGCAGCTTAGCGTACGGGACTAGCTCCTACGAGCAGTACTTC | TRBV7-8 | few | TRBD2 | TRBJ2-7 | 16
CASSAHTRGSGNTIYF | TGTGCCAGCAGCGCACATACCAGGGGATCTGGAAACACCATATATTTT | TRBV3-1 | NA | NA | TRBJ1-3 | 16
CAWKGSHYGYTF | TGTGCCTGGAAGGGGTCGCACTATGGCTACACCTTC | TRBV30 | NA | NA | TRBJ1-2 | 12
CASSQSAGSYEQYF | TGTGCCAGCAGCCAGTCGGCCGGGAGCTACGAGCAGTACTTC | TRBV3-1 | NA | NA | TRBJ2-7 | 14
CAWSVKQAGDTQYF | TGTGCCTGGAGTGTAAAACAGGCGGGGGATACGCAGTATTTT | TRBV30 | many | NA | TRBJ2-3 | 14
CSARGLAGPQETQYF | TGCAGTGCGAGAGGACTAGCGGGACCCCAAGAGACCCAGTACTTC | TRBV20-1 | NA | TRBD2 | TRBJ2-5 | 15
CATARTGSGNTIYF | TGTGCCACCGCCAGGACGGGCTCTGGAAACACCATATATTTT | TRBV27 | many | NA | TRBJ1-3 | 14
CASSSGQGLTREETQYF | TGTGCCAGCAGCTCCGGACAGGGGCTGACTCGGGAAGAGACCCAGTACTTC | TRBV7-8 | many | TRBD1 | TRBJ2-5 | 17
CASSLPRGGDRGDTQYF | TGTGCCAGCAGCTTACCCCGCGGCGGAGACAGGGGCGATACGCAGTATTTT | TRBV7-9 | many | TRBD1 | TRBJ2-3 | 17
CASNRRGTSGSYEQYF | TGTGCCAGCAACAGAAGAGGGACTAGCGGAAGCTACGAGCAGTACTTC | TRBV6-2/TRBV6-3 | few | TRBD2 | TRBJ2-7 | 16
CASGRTGPSDTQYF | TGTGCCAGTGGTCGGACAGGGCCCTCAGATACGCAGTATTTT | TRBV19 | NA | TRBD1 | TRBJ2-3 | 14
CATSDPGLAGGRGDTQYF | TGTGCCACCAGTGATCCGGGACTAGCGGGGGGCCGAGGAGATACGCAGTATTTT | TRBV24-1 | once | TRBD2 | TRBJ2-3 | 18
CAIRGTENTGELFF | TGTGCCATCAGGGGGACAGAGAACACCGGGGAGCTGTTTTTT | TRBV10-3 | few | TRBD1 | TRBJ2-2 | 14
CASGTGLLNEQFF | TGTGCCTCCGGGACAGGGCTTTTAAATGAGCAGTTCTTC | TRBV30 | few | TRBD1 | TRBJ2-1 | 13
CASNPGLLNNEQFF | TGTGCCAGCAACCCGGGACTACTCAACAATGAGCAGTTCTTC | TRBV5-5 | few | TRBD2 | TRBJ2-1 | 14
CASSYLSSGNTIYF | TGTGCCAGCAGTTACCTGAGCTCTGGAAACACCATATATTTT | TRBV2 | many | NA | TRBJ1-3 | 14
CASSYRGTGELFF | TGTGCCAGCAGTTACAGGGGCACCGGGGAGCTGTTTTTT | TRBV6-2/TRBV6-3 | many | NA | TRBJ2-2 | 13